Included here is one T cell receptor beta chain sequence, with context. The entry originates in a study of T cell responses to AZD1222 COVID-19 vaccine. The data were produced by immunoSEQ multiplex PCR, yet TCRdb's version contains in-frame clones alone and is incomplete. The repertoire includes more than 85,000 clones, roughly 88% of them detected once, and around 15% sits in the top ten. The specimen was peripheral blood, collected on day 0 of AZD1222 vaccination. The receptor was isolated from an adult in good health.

The CDR3, as DNA: TGCGCCAGCAGCCAAAACCTAGCGGGTCAACGCTACGAGCAGTACTTC. This sequence encodes CASSQNLAGQRYEQYF. The chain couples TRBV4-1 to TRBJ2-7, with 8 bases matching TRBD2. V was clipped by 2 bases and J by 3 bases; unmatched bases: 9. CDR3 length equals 16 residues. Germline values: CDR1 MGHRA, CDR2 YSYEKL.